This TCR beta chain is from a study of breast tumors, draining lymph nodes, adjacent tissues. TCRdb used MiXCR to reprocess the multiplex PCR reads, holding one entry per CDR3 protein. The sample has 190,000 or so distinct CDR3 sequences, approximately 33% seen once. This CDR3 comprises 15 residues. Trimming removed 8 bases from V and 7 bases from J; junction bases left unmatched: 11. Per the germline V gene, CDR1 is SGHTA and CDR2 is FQGNSA. This clonotype was counted many times. The antigen is not known. Breast cancer patients provided tissue from their axillary draining lymph nodes. Study observations and caveats: The lymph node origin of tumor T cells was framed as consistent with a hypothesis, not demonstrated. Tumors had less TCR diversity than lymph nodes, more than nontumor tissue. Findings are consistent with lymph node origin and intratumoral expansion of most tumor T cells. Compared with basal-like, luminal-like tumors shared significantly more repertoire with nontumor tissue.

V is TRBV7-2 and J is TRBJ2-1; 10 bases fit TRBD2. Sequencing input: axillary lymph node tissue. The origin of this receptor is a female donor with breast cancer. Some clones in this sample may be carry-over from other donors' samples. The CDR3 DNA reads TGTGCCAGCTCTATTTCTAGCGGGAGCGGGAATGAGCAGTTCTTC. This encodes CASSISSGSGNEQFF.